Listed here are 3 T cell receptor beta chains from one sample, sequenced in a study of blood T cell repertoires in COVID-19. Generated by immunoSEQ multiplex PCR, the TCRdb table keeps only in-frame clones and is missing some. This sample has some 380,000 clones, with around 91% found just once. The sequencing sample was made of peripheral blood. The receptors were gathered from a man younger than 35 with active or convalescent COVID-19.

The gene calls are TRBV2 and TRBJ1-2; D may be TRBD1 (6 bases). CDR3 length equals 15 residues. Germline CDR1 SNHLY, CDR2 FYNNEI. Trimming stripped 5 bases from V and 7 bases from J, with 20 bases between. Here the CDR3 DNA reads TGTGCCAGCAGTCAGACTACAGGGTTATTGATTGGCTACACCTTC. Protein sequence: CASSQTTGLLIGYTF.

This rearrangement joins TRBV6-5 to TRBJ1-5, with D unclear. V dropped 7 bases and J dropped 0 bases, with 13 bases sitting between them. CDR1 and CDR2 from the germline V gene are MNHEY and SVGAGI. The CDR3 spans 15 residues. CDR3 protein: CASTRAAVSNQPQHF. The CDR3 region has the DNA TGTGCCAGCACCCGAGCGGCGGTTAGCAATCAGCCCCAGCATTTT.

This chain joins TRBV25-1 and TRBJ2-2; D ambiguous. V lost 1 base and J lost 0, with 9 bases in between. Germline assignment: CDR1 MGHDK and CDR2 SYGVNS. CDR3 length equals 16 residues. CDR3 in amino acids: CASSEWARPNTGELFF. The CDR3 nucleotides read TGTGCCAGCAGTGAATGGGCCAGGCCGAACACCGGGGAGCTGTTTTTT.